The 20 T cell receptor beta chains given below trace back to one sample, sequenced in a study of blood T cell repertoires in COVID-19. The method was immunoSEQ multiplex PCR; TCRdb's version includes in-frame clones alone and lacks a portion of them. The sample has under 150,000 clones, about 88% seen once. The specimen was peripheral blood. The receptors were sampled from a woman aged 70-85 years who had recovered from COVID-19.

The chain employs TRBV15 and TRBJ2-3, with 12 bases aligning to TRBD2. Germline values: CDR1 LNHNV, CDR2 YYDKDF (reference sequence). Trimming cost V 0 bases and J 3 bases; bases outside gene matches: 13. The CDR3 extends over 20 amino acids. The CDR3 DNA is TGTGCCACCAGCAGAGATCCCACGGGGCTAGCGGGGGGGCTTACAGATACGCAGTATTTT. Translated: CATSRDPTGLAGGLTDTQYF. Variable domain in full (rest from reference TRBV15 and TRBJ2-3): DAMVIQNPRYQVTQFGKPVTLSCSQTLNHNVMYWYQQKSSQAPKLLFHYYDKDFNNEADTPDNFQSRRPNTSFCFLDIRSPGLGDTAMYLCATSRDPTGLAGGLTDTQYFGPGTRLTVL.

The CDR3 sequence: CSVGHSGRGDTQYF. Written as DNA, the CDR3 is TGCAGCGTTGGCCATAGCGGGAGGGGGGATACGCAGTATTTT. This chain uses TRBV29-1 with TRBJ2-3; 11 bases map to TRBD2. V lost 4 bases, J lost 6 bases, and 6 bases stayed unmatched. CDR1 and CDR2 (germline): SQVTM, ANQGSEA. This CDR3 has 14 residues.

This sequence joins TRBV5-1 and TRBJ2-5; 7 bases match TRBD2. Per the germline V gene, CDR1 is SGHRS and CDR2 is YFSETQ. The V and J ends lost 4 bases and 3 bases, in that order; junction bases with no gene match: 9. This CDR3 spans 15 amino acids. The DNA of the CDR3 is TGCGCCAGCAGCCCGACGGGGAGGGTGGAAGAGACCCAGTACTTC. It translates to CASSPTGRVEETQYF.

The chain links TRBV5-6 to TRBJ2-7, with a weak D call TRBD1 (6 bases). The germline V gene has CDR1 SGHDT and CDR2 YYEEEE. Trimming removed 1 base at V and 6 bases at J, with 17 bases between. This CDR3 has 15 amino acids. CDR3 amino acids: CASSLMGAALSEQYF. The CDR3 nucleotides read TGTGCCAGCAGCTTGATGGGGGCGGCTTTGAGCGAGCAGTACTTC.

The chain employs TRBV7-2 and TRBJ1-2; D is possibly TRBD1 (6 bases). CDR3 size: 12 residues. Germline CDR1 SGHTA, CDR2 FQGNSA. Trimming took off 2 bases at V and 8 bases at J, with 9 bases between the two ends. CDR3 residues: CASSLTGRGYTF. DNA of the CDR3: TGTGCCAGCAGCTTAACAGGGCGAGGCTACACCTTC.

This clone was detected a few times. The gene calls are TRBV21-1 and TRBJ1-1; the table names TRBD1, a call not compared with the DNA. TRBV21-1 is assigned pseudogene status. The CDR3 covers 16 residues. This chain's CDR3 is CASSLSPGQGGTEAFF. As DNA, the CDR3 is TGTGCCAGCAGTCTTTCTCCGGGACAGGGGGGTACTGAAGCTTTCTTT.

By proportion, this clone is medium-sized. V and J are TRBV18 and TRBJ2-7; 8 bases agree with TRBD1. Germline CDR1 is KGHSH and CDR2 is LQKENI. With 3 bases clipped from V and 6 bases from J, the junction kept 13 bases outside the gene matches. This CDR3 is built from 16 residues. The CDR3 bases are TGTGCCAGCTCACCTTATGGCTACAGGGGGGTTTTCGAGCAGTACTTC. Protein: CASSPYGYRGVFEQYF.

The CDR3 protein is CAISPGDGDTQYF. CDR3 in DNA: TGTGCCATCAGTCCAGGGGATGGAGATACGCAGTATTTT. V usage is TRBV10-3 and J usage is TRBJ2-3; weak D call: TRBD1 (6 bases). This CDR3 spans 13 amino acids. Germline CDR1 and CDR2: ENHRY and SYGVKD. Trimming took off 5 bases at V and 5 bases at J, with 11 bases between the two ends.

The chain employs TRBV7-2 and TRBJ2-3; TRBD2 aligns across 13 bases. The CDR3 is 16 residues long. The V gene end was trimmed by 4 bases and the J gene end by 6 bases; junction bases not matched to a gene: 7. Germline CDR1 SGHTA, CDR2 FQGNSA. The CDR3 sequence: CASSSRTSGSRDTQYF. The CDR3 DNA is TGTGCCAGCAGCTCCCGGACTAGCGGGAGTAGGGATACGCAGTATTTT. The full variable domain, in which reference TRBV7-2 and TRBJ2-3 provide the parts outside the CDR3, is GAGVSQSPSNKVTEKGKDVELRCDPISGHTALYWYRQSLGQGLEFLIYFQGNSAPDKSGLPSDRFSAERTGGSVSTLTIQRTQQEDSAVYLCASSSRTSGSRDTQYFGPGTRLTVL.

This chain joins TRBV3-1 (or the pseudogene TRBV3-2) and TRBJ2-1, with TRBD1 matching 7 bases. V shed 4 bases and J 9 bases; nucleotides not matched to a gene: 6. This CDR3 is built from 13 residues. Germline V lookup: CDR1 LGHDT, CDR2 YNNKEL (reference sequence). The CDR3 here is CASSRLHRGEQFF. The DNA of the CDR3 is TGTGCCAGCAGCCGACTGCACAGGGGTGAGCAGTTCTTC.

The V gene is TRBV3-1 (or the pseudogene TRBV3-2), the J gene TRBJ1-3; the D gene is possibly TRBD1 (5 bases). Germline assignment: CDR1 LGHDT and CDR2 YNNKEL (reference sequence). The CDR3 consists of 16 residues. The V end was cut by 4 bases, the J end by 0 bases, with 13 bases between. CDR3 nucleotides: TGTGCCAGCAGCCGGGGCACAACGAGCTCTGGAAACACCATATATTTT. It specifies CASSRGTTSSGNTIYF.

The rearrangement uses TRBV6-6 and TRBJ1-2, with a tentative D call TRBD1 (5 bases). The CDR3 has 15 amino acids. V lost 2 bases, J lost 2 bases, and 12 bases lay in between. CDR1 and CDR2 from the germline V gene are MNHNY and SVGAGI (reference sequence). The CDR3 DNA is TGTGCCAGCAGTTACGCCGAAGCAGGGAACTATGGCTACACCTTC. Translated, it gives CASSYAEAGNYGYTF.

This chain joins TRBV5-1 and TRBJ1-1; D gene uncertain. Trimming took 0 bases from V and 0 from J, leaving 9 bases between them. The germline V gene encodes CDR1 SGHRS and CDR2 YFSETQ. The CDR3 totals 15 residues. CDR3 coding DNA: TGCGCCAGCAGCTTGGGAGGACTTATGAACACTGAAGCTTTCTTT. Translating it yields CASSLGGLMNTEAFF.

J is TRBJ2-1 and V is TRBV6-6; 7 bases are shared with TRBD1. V was clipped by 2 bases and J by 10 bases; unmatched bases: 5. Germline lookup yields CDR1 MNHNY and CDR2 SVGAGI (reference sequence). This CDR3 is 13 amino acids long. CDR3 bases: TGTGCCAGCAGTTACACGACAGGGAACGAGCAGTTCTTC. Protein: CASSYTTGNEQFF.

The chain links TRBV7-2 to TRBJ1-6; TRBD1 matches 8 bases. V was clipped by 3 bases and J by 9 bases; unmatched bases: 10. CDR1 and CDR2 (germline): SGHTA, FQGNSA. The CDR3 length is 16 residues. DNA of the CDR3: TGTGCCAGCAGCTTCGGGAGACAGGGGAGGACTTCACCCCTCCACTTT. It codes for CASSFGRQGRTSPLHF. Based on the CDR3 plus reference TRBV7-2 and TRBJ1-6, the full variable domain is GAGVSQSPSNKVTEKGKDVELRCDPISGHTALYWYRQSLGQGLEFLIYFQGNSAPDKSGLPSDRFSAERTGGSVSTLTIQRTQQEDSAVYLCASSFGRQGRTSPLHFGNGTRLTVT.

The chain joins TRBV6-1 to TRBJ1-2; 11 bases map to TRBD1. Germline V CDR1 and CDR2: MNHNS, SASEGT. Losses at the gene ends were 2 bases for V and 8 bases for J; bases not matched to a gene: 13. This CDR3 spans 17 amino acids. CDR3: CASSEPGGWTGGLGYTF. Written as DNA, the CDR3 is TGTGCCAGCAGTGAACCCGGGGGCTGGACAGGGGGCCTCGGCTACACCTTC.

CDR3 sequence (DNA): TGTGCCAGCAGTGATTTTCTGGATACGCAGTATTTT. Translated: CASSDFLDTQYF. The chain couples TRBV25-1 to TRBJ2-3; D unresolved. The V end was cut by 3 bases, the J end by 6 bases, with 7 bases between. CDR1 MGHDK and CDR2 SYGVNS come from the germline V gene. CDR3 length equals 12 residues.

The J gene is TRBJ2-1, the V gene TRBV7-3, with 9 bases that match TRBD2. This CDR3 region has 15 residues. V gave up 5 bases and J gave up 4 bases; unmatched junction bases: 6. The germline V gene has CDR1 SGHTA and CDR2 FQGTGA. DNA for the CDR3: TGTGCCAGCAGCCCGCGGGGGGGCTATTACAATGAGCAGTTCTTC. Amino acid sequence: CASSPRGGYYNEQFF.

The chain couples TRBV12-2 to TRBJ2-7; no DNA check was done on the table's D call, TRBD2. TRBV12-2 is reported as a pseudogene. CDR3 length: 18 residues. The DNA for the CDR3 is TGTGCAAGTCGCTTAGGGGGACTAGCGGGGCGGCTTCACTACGAGCAGTACTTC. Its translation is CASRLGGLAGRLHYEQYF.

This chain uses TRBV9 with TRBJ2-7; D is possibly TRBD2 (6 bases). V lost 4 bases and J lost 0, with 17 bases in between. CDR1 and CDR2 from the germline V gene are SGDLS and YYNGEE. CDR3 length equals 16 residues. Here the CDR3 reads CASSPSGLYSSYEQYF. DNA for the CDR3: TGTGCCAGCAGCCCATCGGGACTCTACAGCTCCTACGAGCAGTACTTC.